Following are 21 T cell receptor beta chains from one sample sequenced in a study of cytomegalovirus exposure and HLA in healthy donors. The PCR employed 60 Vbeta primers together with 13 Jbeta primers. The protocol was immunoSEQ multiplex PCR, while the TCRdb copy is restricted to in-frame clones and leaves out a portion. The sample has roughly 36,000 clones, 80% seen once. The sequenced sample consisted of PBMCs. Receptors originate from a male donor in good health and CMV-seronegative.

This chain joins TRBV6-6 and TRBJ2-6; D may be TRBD1 (6 bases). This CDR3 region has 15 residues. Germline V gives CDR1 MNHNY, CDR2 SVGAGI (reference sequence). With 6 bases removed from V and 4 bases from J, the gap between germline ends came to 13 bases. CDR3 amino acids: CASSPTGSGANVLTF. The CDR3 DNA follows: TGTGCCAGCAGCCCAACAGGGTCCGGGGCCAACGTCCTGACTTTC.

This sequence joins TRBV9 and TRBJ2-7, with a possible D match to TRBD1 (5 bases). Trimming shortened V by 3 bases and J by 2 bases, and 9 bases separated the two germline ends. The germline CDR1 and CDR2 sequences are SGDLS and YYNGEE. This CDR3 spans 13 amino acids. CDR3 sequence (DNA): TGTGCCAGCAGCGAAGGGGCGCCCTACGAGCAGTACTTC. Its protein product is CASSEGAPYEQYF.

V is TRBV5-1 and J is TRBJ2-3; 8 bases agree with TRBD2. The CDR3 consists of 17 residues. With 0 bases clipped from V and 6 bases from J, the junction kept 12 bases outside the gene matches. The germline gives CDR1 SGHRS, CDR2 YFSETQ. The CDR3 DNA sequence: TGCGCCAGCAGCTTGGTCCTTACTAGCGGCGCTGGGGATACGCAGTATTTT. The encoded protein is CASSLVLTSGAGDTQYF.

With regard to this clone: Compared with germline, one end of the junction differs, possibly owing to a read error. This rearrangement joins TRBV7-7 to TRBJ1-1; the D gene is possibly TRBD1 (5 bases). The CDR3 length is 13 residues. Germline CDR1 is SSHAT and CDR2 is FNYEAQ (reference sequence). CDR3 sequence reads: CASSTGFNTEAFF. CDR3 DNA: TGTGCTAGCAGCACAGGATTTAACACTGAAGCTTTCTTT. The variable domain in full, with the rest retrieved from reference TRBV7-7 and TRBJ1-1, is GAGVSQSPRYKVTKRGQDVTLRCDPISSHATLYWYQQALGQGPEFLTYFNYEAQPDKSGLPSDRFSAERPEGSISTLTIQRTEQRDSAMYRCASSTGFNTEAFFGQGTRLTVV.

The chain couples TRBV7-9 to TRBJ2-3; 12 positions match TRBD2. The CDR3 totals 17 residues. The J segment lost 4 bases and the V segment lost 3 bases, leaving 8 bases of the junction unmatched. The germline gives CDR1 SEHNR, CDR2 FQNEAQ (reference sequence). The CDR3 region is CASSLKTSGRGSDTQYF. The CDR3 bases are TGTGCCAGCAGCTTGAAGACTAGCGGGAGAGGCTCAGATACGCAGTATTTT.

The CDR3 DNA reads as TGTGCCAGCCTCCCGGGACTAGCGGGGTACAGCTCCTACAATGAGCAGTTCTTC. Translated: CASLPGLAGYSSYNEQFF. The gene calls are TRBV27 and TRBJ2-1; the match to TRBD2 covers 13 bases. Trimming at V came to 8 bases and at J to 0 bases, leaving 10 bases not matched to a gene. The CDR3 is 18 residues long. Germline assignment: CDR1 MNHEY and CDR2 SMNVEV (reference sequence).

The V gene is TRBV6-1, the J gene TRBJ1-5; D may be TRBD1 (5 bases). The V end lost 2 bases, the J end lost 6 bases, and 14 bases lay between the germline ends. The CDR3 runs 15 residues. Looked up from germline, CDR1 is MNHNS and CDR2 is SASEGT. CDR3 sequence (DNA): TGTGCCAGCAGTGAATGGCGGGGCAGCGGTCAGCCCCAGCATTTT. Translated, it gives CASSEWRGSGQPQHF.

The J gene is TRBJ2-2, the V gene TRBV5-6; 10 nucleotides match TRBD2. The CDR3 is 14 residues long. V shed 6 bases and J 6 bases; nucleotides not matched to a gene: 5. The germline V gene has CDR1 SGHDT and CDR2 YYEEEE. The CDR3 loop is CASTLAGVPGELFF. The CDR3 coding sequence is TGTGCCAGCACCCTAGCGGGAGTACCCGGGGAGCTGTTTTTT.

In DNA form, the CDR3 reads TGCGCCAGCAGCCAAGATTGGCTCAGGACTAGCGGGAGATGGTCGCAGTATTTT. It is translated as CASSQDWLRTSGRWSQYF. This chain links TRBV4-3 with TRBJ2-3, with 13 bases lining up with TRBD2. Germline V CDR1 and CDR2: LGHNA, YSLEER. The junction had 13 bases not matched to a gene; V was cut back by 0 bases and J by 10 bases. The CDR3 has 18 residues.

The V gene is TRBV10-3, the J gene TRBJ1-3, with TRBD1 matching over 10 bases. In germline, CDR1 is ENHRY, CDR2 SYGVKD. This CDR3 spans 16 amino acids. J was trimmed by 4 bases and V by 6 bases; bases with no gene match: 9. CDR3 sequence reads: CAIRVAGTGVGNTIYF. The CDR3 DNA reads TGTGCCATCAGGGTGGCCGGGACAGGGGTCGGAAACACCATATATTTT.

This chain connects TRBV28 to TRBJ1-4; D call uncertain. CDR1 MDHEN and CDR2 SYDVKM come from the germline V gene. This CDR3 region has 13 residues. Trimming left V 5 bases short and J 11 bases short, with 15 bases between. CDR3 sequence reads: CASSLVGVEKLFF. CDR3 sequence (DNA): TGTGCCAGCAGTCTCGTCGGGGTAGAGAAACTGTTTTTT.

The rearrangement joins TRBV9 to TRBJ1-5, with TRBD1 matching 10 bases. Germline V gives CDR1 SGDLS, CDR2 YYNGEE. This CDR3 contains 15 residues. V dropped 4 bases and J dropped 1; count of bases not matched to a gene: 2. The CDR3 is CASSSGQGSNQPQHF. DNA of the CDR3: TGTGCCAGCAGCTCGGGACAGGGGAGCAATCAGCCCCAGCATTTT.

This rearrangement joins TRBV2 to TRBJ2-2; 8 bases are shared with TRBD2. V shed 3 bases and J 2 bases; nucleotides not matched to a gene: 5. The CDR3 totals 16 residues. Germline CDR1 is SNHLY and CDR2 is FYNNEI. The CDR3, as DNA: TGTGCCAGCAGTGACGATAGCGGGGCAAACACCGGGGAGCTGTTTTTT. Its translation is CASSDDSGANTGELFF.

The J gene is TRBJ2-5, the V gene TRBV29-1, with 9 nucleotides matching TRBD1. J gave up 4 bases and V 2 bases, and 8 bases lay outside the gene matches. Per the germline V gene, CDR1 is SQVTM and CDR2 is ANQGSEA. The length of the CDR3 is 15 residues. The CDR3 is CSVEKEGQGLETQYF. The CDR3 region has the DNA TGCAGCGTTGAAAAGGAGGGACAGGGTTTAGAGACCCAGTACTTC.

The sample holds one count of this clone. The chain recombines TRBV9 with TRBJ2-7; TRBD2 agrees at 8 bases. Germline-derived CDR1 and CDR2 are SGDLS and YYNGEE. V was clipped by 3 bases and J by 7 bases; unmatched bases: 9. CDR3 length equals 14 residues. The CDR3 DNA sequence: TGTGCCAGCAGCGACAGCGGGAGTAGTAGAGAGCAGTACTTC. Amino acid sequence: CASSDSGSSREQYF.

The J gene is TRBJ1-2, the V gene TRBV19; 7 bases fit TRBD1. Per the germline V gene, CDR1 is LNHDA and CDR2 is SQIVND (reference sequence). The CDR3 is 15 amino acids. J gave up 0 bases and V 6 bases, and 7 bases lay outside the gene matches. The CDR3 spells CASSREGAANYGYTF. The CDR3, as DNA: TGTGCCAGTAGCCGAGAGGGGGCAGCTAACTATGGCTACACCTTC.

This clone is termed medium-sized (0.01 to 0.1%). V and J are TRBV7-6 and TRBJ1-2; D possibly corresponds to TRBD1 (6 bases). CDR1 and CDR2 (germline): SGHVS, FNYEAQ. Trimming pared 5 bases from V and 0 bases from J, leaving 13 bases between. This CDR3 is built from 15 residues. CDR3 residues: CASSPGTPTNYGYTF. The CDR3 DNA reads as TGTGCCAGCAGCCCCGGGACACCTACTAACTATGGCTACACCTTC.

This chain connects TRBV4-2 to TRBJ1-6; 10 bases are shared with TRBD1. The J segment lost 4 bases and the V segment lost 3 bases, leaving 9 bases of the junction unmatched. Germline CDR1 is LGHNA and CDR2 is YNFKEQ. The CDR3 contains 18 residues. The CDR3 DNA reads TGTGCCAGCAGCCACCCCGGGACAGGGGCTCAATATAATTCACCCCTCCACTTT. Its translation is CASSHPGTGAQYNSPLHF.

The genes are TRBV2 and TRBJ2-1; 10 bases map to TRBD2. The CDR3 spans 16 residues. The germline V gene encodes CDR1 SNHLY and CDR2 FYNNEI. V trimming: 1 base; J trimming: 3 bases; junction bases outside the gene matches: 3. CDR3 DNA: TGTGCCAGCAGTGAAGGGCTAGCGGGGGACTACAATGAGCAGTTCTTC. As protein: CASSEGLAGDYNEQFF.

This clone is medium-sized within its sample. The chain is built from TRBV29-1 and TRBJ2-3, with a possible D match to TRBD2 (5 bases). The CDR3 length is 13 residues. Germline CDR1 reads SQVTM; CDR2 reads ANQGSEA. Trimming took off 4 bases at V and 0 bases at J, with 8 bases between the two ends. In DNA form, the CDR3 reads TGCAGCGTTGCGGCGGGTAGCACAGATACGCAGTATTTT. Translating it yields CSVAAGSTDTQYF.

V and J are TRBV7-3 and TRBJ2-2; TRBD1 matches at 7 bases. Germline V gives CDR1 SGHTA, CDR2 FQGTGA. The CDR3 runs to 14 residues. With V trimmed by 4 bases and J by 4 bases, 3 bases remained unmatched. CDR3 nucleotide sequence: TGTGCCAGCAGCTCACAGGGGCCCACCGGGGAGCTGTTTTTT. It is translated as CASSSQGPTGELFF. Based on the CDR3 plus reference TRBV7-3 and TRBJ2-2, the full variable domain is GAGVSQTPSNKVTEKGKYVELRCDPISGHTALYWYRQSLGQGPEFLIYFQGTGAADDSGLPNDRFFAVRPEGSVSTLKIQRTERGDSAVYLCASSSQGPTGELFFGEGSRLTVL.